This TCR beta chain was sequenced during a study of blood T cell repertoires in COVID-19. For the study at large: The United States, Italy and Spain provided the acute and convalescent COVID-19 samples. PBMCs, B-cell-depleted T cells, or T cells provided the cDNA or gDNA that made up the material.

The CDR3 sequence is 19 residues long. Per the germline V gene, CDR1 is MNHEY and CDR2 is SMNVEV (reference sequence). V gave up 2 bases and J gave up 0 bases; unmatched junction bases: 10. The data were produced by immunoSEQ multiplex PCR, yet TCRdb's version contains in-frame clones alone and is incomplete. This sample has roughly 64,000 clones; 86% occur once, and the top ten carry roughly 3.2%. This sequence was found in a man in his forties or fifties with active COVID-19. Sequenced: peripheral blood. The V call is TRBV27, the J call TRBJ2-5; TRBD2 matches 12 bases. The CDR3 reads CASSLTSTSGSRYQETQYF. DNA for the CDR3: TGTGCCAGCAGTTTAACCTCGACTAGCGGGAGCAGATACCAAGAGACCCAGTACTTC.